The T cell receptor beta chain described here comes from a study of CD8+CD57+ T cells in acquired aplastic anemia. This clonotype was seen at least ten times. What it binds is not known. Trimming took 5 bases from V and 1 from J, leaving 2 bases between them. Germline assignment: CDR1 MNHNY and CDR2 SVGAGI (reference sequence). The CDR3 runs 12 residues. Findings of the study overall: Statistical testing detected no significant gap in CD8+ Simpson's diversity between patients and controls. Between patients and controls, twenty-nine CD8+ CDR3 sequences were found in common.

TCR beta VDJ and CDR3 profiling used genomic DNA as template. One entry per CDR3 protein results from TCRdb running MiXCR on the reads. This sample carries more than 250,000 distinct CDR3 sequences, roughly half of them seen once, and the ten largest clones take approximately 8%. The chain links TRBV6-6 to TRBJ2-2; unclear D gene. The sequence was collected from a human donor with severe aplastic anemia or a healthy control (not recorded which). Sequenced sample: sorted CD4+, CD8+, or CD8+CD57+ T cells (not recorded which) from PBMCs. As DNA, the CDR3 is TGTGCCAGCAGTAAGAACACCGGGGAGCTGTTTTTT. Translating gives CASSKNTGELFF.